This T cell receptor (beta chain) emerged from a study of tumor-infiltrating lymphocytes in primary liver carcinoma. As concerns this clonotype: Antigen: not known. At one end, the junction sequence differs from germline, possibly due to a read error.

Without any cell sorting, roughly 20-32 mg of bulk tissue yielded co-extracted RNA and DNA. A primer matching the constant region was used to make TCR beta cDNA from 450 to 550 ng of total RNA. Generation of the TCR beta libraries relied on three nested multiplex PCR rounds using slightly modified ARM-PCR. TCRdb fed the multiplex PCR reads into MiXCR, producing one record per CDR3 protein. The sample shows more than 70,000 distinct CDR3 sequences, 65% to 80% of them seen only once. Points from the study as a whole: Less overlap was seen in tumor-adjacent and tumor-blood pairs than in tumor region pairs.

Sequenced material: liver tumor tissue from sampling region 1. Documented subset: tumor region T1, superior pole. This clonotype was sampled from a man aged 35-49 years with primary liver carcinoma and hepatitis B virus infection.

CDR3 sequence: CSVDLSSDTQYF. The CDR3 DNA reads as TGCAGTGTTGACCTAAGCTCAGATACGCAGTATTTT. V is TRBV29-1 and J is TRBJ2-3; no reliable D call. CDR3 length equals 12 residues. Germline assignment: CDR1 SQVTM and CDR2 ANQGSEA.